What follows are 22 T cell receptor beta chains derived from one specimen sequenced in a study of T-cell reconstitution after alpha-beta-depleted transplantation in children. Unique molecular identifiers were incorporated during preparation of the TCRbeta library. TCRdb recomputed calls from the PCR reads with MiXCR, one row per CDR3 protein. This repertoire shows about 300,000 distinct CDR3 sequences, 7.5% to 9% found once; its top ten account for about 8.2%. General study findings and limits: It was newly produced T cells that mostly accounted for T-cell counts and diversity one year after transplant.

What these receptors recognize is not known. The specimen was peripheral blood, collected 360 days after TCRalphabeta/CD19-depleted stem cell transplant. The receptor source for this set is a female patient aged 2-9 years who had a stem cell transplant for Fanconi anemia, so the T cells may come from the graft donor.

The chain uses TRBV20-1 and TRBJ1-2; D remains unclear. V dropped 3 bases and J dropped 3 bases, with 11 bases sitting between them. The CDR3 is 13 amino acids. Per the germline V gene, CDR1 is DFQATT and CDR2 is SNEGSKA (reference sequence). The CDR3 spells CSASEGHDYGYTF. CDR3 nucleotides: TGCAGTGCTAGTGAGGGCCACGACTATGGCTACACCTTC.

This clonotype was observed at least ten times. The chain is built from TRBV10-3 and TRBJ2-1; D is uncertain. The CDR3 is 12 residues long. V gave up 7 bases and J gave up 7 bases, with 11 bases separating them. Germline-derived CDR1 and CDR2 are ENHRY and SYGVKD. The CDR3: CAITGQRNEQFF. The CDR3 DNA is TGTGCCATCACTGGGCAGCGTAATGAGCAGTTCTTC.

This clonotype was picked up many times. The chain joins TRBV12-3 or TRBV12-4 to TRBJ1-1, with TRBD1 matching over 8 bases. The CDR3 is 16 residues long. Trimming removed 4 bases from V and 5 bases from J; junction bases left unmatched: 12. CDR3 sequence reads: CASSSPSGQGGTEAFF. CDR3 sequence (DNA): TGTGCCAGCAGTTCTCCAAGTGGACAGGGTGGGACTGAAGCTTTCTTT.

V and J are TRBV6-1 and TRBJ2-3, with 11 bases identical to TRBD2. From germline, CDR1 is MNHNS and CDR2 SASEGT. Trimming took 5 bases from V and 4 from J; bases not matched to a gene: 5. This CDR3 has 15 amino acids. The CDR3, as DNA: TGTGCCAGCAGTCCAGATAGCGGGGGGGCAGATACGCAGTATTTT. Protein sequence: CASSPDSGGADTQYF.

This clonotype has a count of ten or more. The chain combines TRBV9 with TRBJ1-2; D is ambiguous. Germline CDR1 SGDLS, CDR2 YYNGEE. CDR3 size: 15 residues. Trimming stripped 1 base from V and 2 bases from J, with 12 bases between. The DNA of the CDR3 is TGTGCCAGCAGCGTAAGCGAGGGCCAAAACTATGGCTACACCTTC. It codes for CASSVSEGQNYGYTF.

This clonotype showed up many times. The chain joins TRBV14 to TRBJ2-1; no firm D call. The germline V gene has CDR1 SGHDN and CDR2 FVKESK. This CDR3 has 13 residues. V dropped 0 bases and J dropped 9 bases, with 9 bases sitting between them. Here the CDR3 DNA reads TGTGCCAGCAGCCAAGAGCTAACATCTGAGCAGTTCTTC. This translates into CASSQELTSEQFF.

The chain has TRBV2 and TRBJ1-6; D possibly corresponds to TRBD1 (6 bases). From germline, CDR1 is SNHLY and CDR2 FYNNEI. The CDR3 spans 18 residues. The V gene lost 5 bases and the J gene lost 0 bases, with 17 bases spanning the gap. CDR3 loop: CASSFRDKGSSYNSPLHF. CDR3 in DNA: TGTGCCAGCAGTTTCCGGGACAAGGGAAGCTCCTATAATTCACCCCTCCACTTT. The full variable domain, in which reference TRBV2 and TRBJ1-6 provide the parts outside the CDR3, is EPEVTQTPSHQVTQMGQEVILRCVPISNHLYFYWYRQILGQKVEFLVSFYNNEISEKSEIFDDQFSVERPDGSNFTLKIRSTKLEDSAMYFCASSFRDKGSSYNSPLHFGNGTRLTVT.

This clonotype was counted ten times or more. CDR3 loop: CSARVEAQYF. For the CDR3, the DNA is TGCAGTGCTAGAGTGGAGGCCCAGTACTTC. The chain employs TRBV20-1 and TRBJ2-5; TRBD2 might be the D (5 bases). The CDR3 has 10 amino acids. CDR1 DFQATT and CDR2 SNEGSKA come from the germline V gene (reference sequence). V gave up 1 base and J gave up 9 bases, with 6 bases separating them.

This clonotype was recorded at least ten times. V usage is TRBV5-1 and J usage is TRBJ1-5; possibly TRBD1 for D (5 bases). Trimming took off 1 base at V and 7 bases at J, with 9 bases between the two ends. The CDR3 loop spans 13 amino acids. Germline CDR1 is SGHRS and CDR2 is YFSETQ. CDR3 DNA: TGCGCCAGCAGCTTGATAGAGGGGCAGCCCCAGCATTTT. Protein sequence: CASSLIEGQPQHF.

This clonotype has at least ten counts. The rearrangement joins TRBV20-1 to TRBJ1-1; TRBD1 matches at 8 bases. V lost 6 bases and J lost 6; bases outside the gene matches: 15. This CDR3 is 15 amino acids long. Germline-derived CDR1 and CDR2 are DFQATT and SNEGSKA (reference sequence). As DNA, the CDR3 is TGCAGTGCGCCTCGATGGACAGGGCAGGATTCTGAAGCTTTCTTT. This codes for CSAPRWTGQDSEAFF.

The J gene is TRBJ1-5, the V gene TRBV28; D gene uncertain. The CDR3 is 17 residues long. Trimming left V 3 bases short and J 0 bases short, with 15 bases between. Germline loops: CDR1 MDHEN, CDR2 SYDVKM. CDR3 nucleotide sequence: TGTGCCAGCAGTTTTTATGGCCCATCCTATAGCAATCAGCCCCAGCATTTT. Translated: CASSFYGPSYSNQPQHF.

This clonotype was detected ten times or more. V usage is TRBV7-3 and J usage is TRBJ1-1; perhaps TRBD1 as D (5 bases). CDR1 is SGHTA and CDR2 is FQGTGA in the germline V gene. V lost 2 bases and J 6 bases, leaving 10 bases between the germline ends. This CDR3 comprises 13 residues. The CDR3: CASSLDQGAEAFF. For the CDR3, the DNA is TGTGCCAGCAGCTTAGACCAAGGGGCTGAAGCTTTCTTT. Variable domain in full (rest from reference TRBV7-3 and TRBJ1-1): GAGVSQTPSNKVTEKGKYVELRCDPISGHTALYWYRQSLGQGPEFLIYFQGTGAADDSGLPNDRFFAVRPEGSVSTLKIQRTERGDSAVYLCASSLDQGAEAFFGQGTRLTVV.

About this clonotype: One end of the junction does not line up with germline, which may come from a read error. V and J are TRBV20-1 and TRBJ2-1, with 10 bases aligning to TRBD2. CDR3 length: 19 amino acids. Germline-derived CDR1 and CDR2 are DFQATT and SNEGSKA (reference sequence). In DNA form, the CDR3 reads TGCGGTGCTAGAGATGCTCTAGCGGGGGTTCCCCGCTCCTACAATGAGCAGTTCTTC. Translating gives CGARDALAGVPRSYNEQFF.

The genes are TRBV20-1 and TRBJ1-2, with TRBD1 as a possible D gene (5 bases). Per germline, CDR1 DFQATT and CDR2 SNEGSKA (reference sequence). Trimming pared 5 bases from V and 4 bases from J, leaving 11 bases between. The CDR3 runs 12 residues. The CDR3 coding sequence is TGCAGTGCTCGAGTAGGGACCTATGGCTACACCTTC. It is translated as CSARVGTYGYTF.

This clonotype was seen ten or more times. The rearrangement uses TRBV12-3 or TRBV12-4 and TRBJ2-1; D ambiguous. CDR3 length: 13 residues. The V and J ends lost 3 bases and 5 bases respectively, with 8 bases between them. CDR3 in DNA: TGTGCCAGCAGTTTGCAACGGCACAATGAGCAGTTCTTC. Translating it yields CASSLQRHNEQFF.

This clonotype has ten or more counts. This sequence joins TRBV4-2 and TRBJ2-5; no reliable D call. Germline CDR1 is LGHNA and CDR2 is YNFKEQ. V gave up 0 bases and J gave up 2 bases, with 10 bases separating them. The CDR3 loop spans 15 amino acids. CDR3 loop: CASSQDLAVQETQYF. The CDR3 region has the DNA TGTGCCAGCAGCCAAGACTTGGCCGTACAAGAGACCCAGTACTTC.

The gene calls are TRBV7-2 and TRBJ2-5, with D perhaps matching TRBD2 (5 bases). Germline V lookup: CDR1 SGHTA, CDR2 FQGNSA. V was trimmed by 2 bases and J by 0 bases, leaving 13 bases between them. CDR3 length: 16 residues. CDR3 nucleotide sequence: TGTGCCAGCAGCTTAAGATGGCGGGCCCACCAAGAGACCCAGTACTTC. This translates into CASSLRWRAHQETQYF. The full variable domain, completed using reference TRBV7-2 and TRBJ2-5, is GAGVSQSPSNKVTEKGKDVELRCDPISGHTALYWYRQSLGQGLEFLIYFQGNSAPDKSGLPSDRFSAERTGGSVSTLTIQRTQQEDSAVYLCASSLRWRAHQETQYFGPGTRLLVL.

The chain carries TRBV2 and TRBJ2-1, with TRBD2 identical over 10 bases. After removal of 0 bases from V and 7 bases from J, the junction contained 3 bases not matched to a gene. This CDR3 region has 15 residues. Germline CDR1 reads SNHLY; CDR2 reads FYNNEI. This CDR3 is CASSEAGLARNEQFF. Here the CDR3 DNA reads TGTGCCAGCAGTGAAGCGGGACTAGCGAGGAATGAGCAGTTCTTC.

In this sample, this clonotype turned up many times. The chain carries TRBV29-1 and TRBJ2-7; possible D gene TRBD2, 5 bases. The V gene's germline CDR1 is SQVTM and CDR2 ANQGSEA. Trimming left V 3 bases short and J 0 bases short, with 9 bases between. The CDR3 runs to 13 residues. The CDR3 bases are TGCAGCGTTGACGAGGGAAGCTCCTACGAGCAGTACTTC. The encoded protein is CSVDEGSSYEQYF.

This clonotype was seen only a few times. A junction end diverges from the germline sequence, so it may reflect a read error. This sequence joins TRBV7-9 and TRBJ2-7; D gene ambiguous. The CDR3 is made up of 12 amino acids. Germline V CDR1 and CDR2: SEHNR, FQNEAQ (reference sequence). The CDR3 sequence is CASSFSDGDGDF. The CDR3 coding sequence is TGTGCCAGCAGCTTTTCGGACGGTGATGGGGACTTC. Full variable domain (remainder filled in from reference TRBV7-9 and TRBJ2-7): DTGVSQNPRHKITKRGQNVTFRCDPISEHNRLYWYRQTLGQGPEFLTYFQNEAQLEKSRLLSDRFSAERPKGSFSTLEIQRTEQGDSAMYLCASSFSDGDGDFGPGTRLTVT.

This clonotype was observed many times. The V call is TRBV7-9, the J call TRBJ2-7, with D unclear. From germline, CDR1 is SEHNR and CDR2 FQNEAQ (reference sequence). V was shortened by 5 bases and J by 3 bases, with 11 bases between the two germline ends. The CDR3 length is 13 residues. The CDR3 DNA reads TGTGCCAGCAGCCGGGCGAGTGACTACGAGCAGTACTTC. Translation: CASSRASDYEQYF.

This clonotype was picked up many times. The rearrangement joins TRBV5-1 to TRBJ2-7; 11 bases are a match to TRBD2. V was clipped by 0 bases and J by 6 bases; unmatched bases: 5. CDR3 length: 15 amino acids. Per germline, CDR1 SGHRS and CDR2 YFSETQ. This chain's CDR3 is CASSLVAGGPSEQYF. As DNA, the CDR3 is TGCGCCAGCAGCTTGGTAGCGGGGGGGCCGAGCGAGCAGTACTTC.